One sample yielded the 15 T cell receptor beta chains listed below, sequenced in a study of T cells in Graves' hyperthyroidism and ophthalmopathy. The CDR3 regions of TCR beta were amplified from RNA transcripts. An initial round of RT-PCR targeting the TCR CDR3 relied on the HTBI primer set. TCRdb reprocessed the multiplex PCR reads via MiXCR and lists one record per CDR3 protein. The repertoire holds a few hundred thousand distinct CDR3 sequences, with approximately 14% as singletons. Sequencing was carried out using blood. These TCRs come from a woman aged 55-70 years with Graves' ophthalmopathy.

This clonotype was seen repeatedly, ten times or more. This chain connects TRBV27 to TRBJ1-5; TRBD1 is a possible D gene (5 bases). Germline V gene data show CDR1 as MNHEY and CDR2 as SMNVEV (reference sequence). Trimming took 5 bases from V and 4 from J, leaving 12 bases between them. The CDR3 is made up of 14 amino acids. The CDR3 sequence is CASSPRDGNQPQHF. The CDR3 coding sequence is TGTGCCAGCAGTCCGCGGGACGGAAATCAGCCCCAGCATTTT.

V usage is TRBV7-9 and J usage is TRBJ2-1, with 14 bases identical to TRBD2. The trim removed 3 bases at V and 7 bases at J, leaving 5 bases unmatched. The CDR3 is made up of 16 amino acids. Germline-derived CDR1 and CDR2 are SEHNR and FQNEAQ (reference sequence). The CDR3 DNA is TGTGCCAGCAGCTTGGGGGGACTAGCGGGAGTTAATGAGCAGTTCTTC. It yields the protein CASSLGGLAGVNEQFF. Looking up the rest from reference TRBV7-9 and TRBJ2-1 gives the full variable domain: DTGVSQNPRHKITKRGQNVTFRCDPISEHNRLYWYRQTLGQGPEFLTYFQNEAQLEKSRLLSDRFSAERPKGSFSTLEIQRTEQGDSAMYLCASSLGGLAGVNEQFFGPGTRLTVL.

The rearrangement links TRBV5-8 to TRBJ2-3; 8 bases agree with TRBD1. This CDR3 has 16 residues. Per germline, CDR1 SGHTS and CDR2 YDEGEE. J lost 2 bases, V lost 0 bases, and 5 bases had no gene match. CDR3 amino acids: CASSLATGVFTDTQYF. DNA of the CDR3: TGTGCCAGCAGCTTGGCGACAGGGGTTTTCACAGATACGCAGTATTTT.

Many counts were recorded for this clonotype. This rearrangement joins TRBV28 to TRBJ2-1, with D tentatively TRBD2 (5 bases). Per the germline V gene, CDR1 is MDHEN and CDR2 is SYDVKM. CDR3 size: 14 residues. V dropped 2 bases and J dropped 7 bases, with 12 bases sitting between them. The CDR3 protein is CASSLEGAWNEQFF. The DNA for the CDR3 is TGTGCCAGCAGTTTAGAGGGAGCGTGGAATGAGCAGTTCTTC.

This clonotype has more than one count but fewer than ten. The CDR3 sequence: CASSYSNGGAGGNSPLHF. The CDR3, as DNA: TGTGCCAGCAGTTACTCAAACGGTGGGGCAGGGGGCAATTCACCCCTCCACTTT. The chain couples TRBV6-5 to TRBJ1-6, with TRBD1 identical over 8 bases. CDR1 MNHEY and CDR2 SVGAGI come from the germline V gene. CDR3 length: 18 amino acids. The trim removed 0 bases at V and 7 bases at J, leaving 11 bases unmatched.

Many counts were recorded for this clonotype. The rearrangement joins TRBV7-8 to TRBJ2-1, with D maybe TRBD2 (6 bases). V shed 0 bases and J shed 10 bases, with 10 bases lying between them. The CDR3 has 13 amino acids. Germline V CDR1 and CDR2: SGHVS, FQNEAQ. CDR3 nucleotide sequence: TGTGCCAGCAGCTTAGCAGGTCGGGGGGAGCAGTTCTTC. It encodes CASSLAGRGEQFF.

This clonotype was detected ten times or more. The chain carries TRBV28 and TRBJ2-7; 8 positions match TRBD1. V dropped 3 bases and J dropped 3; count of bases not matched to a gene: 1. Germline values: CDR1 MDHEN, CDR2 SYDVKM. CDR3 size: 13 residues. DNA of the CDR3: TGTGCCAGCAGTTTTGGGACAGGCTACGAGCAGTACTTC. Protein sequence: CASSFGTGYEQYF.

There are a few counts of this clonotype. The chain recombines TRBV19 with TRBJ2-2; the match to TRBD2 covers 13 bases. Germline V lookup: CDR1 LNHDA, CDR2 SQIVND (reference sequence). The length of the CDR3 is 17 residues. V gave up 6 bases and J gave up 3 bases; unmatched junction bases: 7. The CDR3 coding sequence is TGTGCCAGTAGGCGACTAGCGGGAGGAAGGTACACCGGGGAGCTGTTTTTT. As protein: CASRRLAGGRYTGELFF.

The J gene is TRBJ1-2, the V gene TRBV19; D is undetermined. V was clipped by 3 bases and J by 6 bases, with 11 bases between them. CDR1 LNHDA and CDR2 SQIVND come from the germline V gene (reference sequence). The CDR3 contains 13 residues. CDR3 nucleotide sequence: TGTGCCAGTAGTATCTTTGGGAGGGATGGCTACACCTTC. Translation gives CASSIFGRDGYTF. Combining the CDR3 with reference TRBV19 and TRBJ1-2 gives the whole variable domain DGGITQSPKYLFRKEGQNVTLSCEQNLNHDAMYWYRQDPGQGLRLIYYSQIVNDFQKGDIAEGYSVSREKKESFPLTVTSAQKNPTAFYLCASSIFGRDGYTFGSGTRLTVV.

The genes are TRBV29-1 and TRBJ2-7, with 8 positions matching TRBD1. The CDR3 extends over 12 amino acids. Germline CDR1 and CDR2: SQVTM and ANQGSEA. Unmatched junction bases numbered 4, after V lost 6 bases and J lost 3 bases. The CDR3 DNA sequence: TGCAGCGTCCTTGGACAGGGCTACGAGCAGTACTTC. Its translation: CSVLGQGYEQYF.

This clonotype was seen at least ten times. The chain employs TRBV6-1 and TRBJ1-1; perhaps TRBD1 as D (6 bases). Deletions cut 6 bases from V and 4 bases from J, with 12 bases between. The CDR3 has 13 residues. Germline V CDR1 and CDR2: MNHNS, SASEGT. This chain's CDR3 is CASSVGGPTEAFF. CDR3 DNA sequence: TGTGCCAGCAGCGTCGGGGGGCCCACTGAAGCTTTCTTT.

The chain joins TRBV20-1 to TRBJ2-1, with TRBD2 matching over 11 bases. The V gene's germline CDR1 is DFQATT and CDR2 SNEGSKA (reference sequence). Trimming removed 5 bases from V and 2 bases from J; junction bases left unmatched: 2. This CDR3 comprises 14 residues. The CDR3 nucleotides are TGCAGTGCTTTTAGCGGGAGGGCCTACAATGAGCAGTTCTTC. It encodes CSAFSGRAYNEQFF.

As regards this clonotype: Given a much more abundant clone one base away, this may be a read error. The chain uses TRBV28 and TRBJ2-3; D not certain. The germline V gene encodes CDR1 MDHEN and CDR2 SYDVKM. The CDR3 extends over 14 amino acids. The V gene lost 3 bases and the J gene lost 8 bases, with 15 bases spanning the gap. The CDR3 DNA reads TGTGCCAGCAGTTTGGATGGGTACGCAGGTACGCAGTATTTT. Encoded protein: CASSLDGYAGTQYF.

This clonotype was recorded at least ten times. This chain joins TRBV14 and TRBJ2-1, with D maybe TRBD2 (6 bases). The CDR3 contains 16 residues. Trimming took 1 base from V and 2 from J, leaving 12 bases between them. Germline-derived CDR1 and CDR2 are SGHDN and FVKESK. DNA for the CDR3: TGTGCCAGCAGCCAAGGCCGGGAGAGGCCCTACAATGAGCAGTTCTTC. Encoded protein: CASSQGRERPYNEQFF.

Ten or more counts support this clonotype. The rearrangement links TRBV9 to TRBJ2-7; a weak D match, TRBD1 (6 bases). CDR3 length: 15 amino acids. CDR1 and CDR2 (germline): SGDLS, YYNGEE. V shed 2 bases and J shed 5 bases, with 17 bases lying between them. The CDR3 DNA sequence: TGTGCCAGCAGCGTTAAACAGGGCAGCGTCGACGAGCAGTACTTC. Its protein product is CASSVKQGSVDEQYF.